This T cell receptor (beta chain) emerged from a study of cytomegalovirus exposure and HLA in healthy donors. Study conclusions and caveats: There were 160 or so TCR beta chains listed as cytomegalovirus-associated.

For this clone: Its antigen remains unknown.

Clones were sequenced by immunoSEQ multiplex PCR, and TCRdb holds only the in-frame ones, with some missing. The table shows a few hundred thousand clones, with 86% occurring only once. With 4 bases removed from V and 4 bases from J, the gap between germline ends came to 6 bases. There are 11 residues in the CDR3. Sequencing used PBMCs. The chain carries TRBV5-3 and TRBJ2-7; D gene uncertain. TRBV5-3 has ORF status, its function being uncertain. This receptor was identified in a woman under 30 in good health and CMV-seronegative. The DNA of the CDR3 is TGTGCCAGAAGCCCCGGGTACGAGCAGTACTTC. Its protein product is CARSPGYEQYF.